This TCR beta chain is drawn from a study of blood T cell repertoires in COVID-19. The overall study: In each case, the material was cDNA or gDNA derived from T cells, B-cell-depleted T cells, or PBMCs.

The germline gives CDR1 SEHNR, CDR2 FQNEAQ (reference sequence). The length of the CDR3 is 18 residues. Losses at the gene ends were 4 bases for V and 0 bases for J; bases not matched to a gene: 12. How the authors handled the data: For nucleated cells, counts were estimated from reference gene primer amplification. Profiling relied on immunoSEQ multiplex PCR, and the TCRdb table lists in-frame clones only, not all of them. The DNA was the basis for D and trimming; V, J and clone size are from that table. The sample has about 200,000 clones, roughly 80% seen once; the top ten hold around 5.4%. The chain recombines TRBV7-9 with TRBJ2-1; 7 bases are a match to TRBD2. The sample taken for sequencing was peripheral blood. The sequence was obtained from an older woman with acute or convalescent COVID-19. The CDR3 DNA follows: TGTGCCAGCAGCTCTACGCGGGGGACTCAAGTCTCCTACAATGAGCAGTTCTTC. It translates to CASSSTRGTQVSYNEQFF.